These 21 T cell receptor beta chains came from one sample sequenced in a study of blood T cell repertoires in COVID-19. The method was immunoSEQ multiplex PCR; TCRdb's version includes in-frame clones alone and lacks a portion of them. The sample records hundreds of thousands of clones, 86% being singletons. The sequencing sample was made of PBMCs or T cells enriched from blood (not recorded which). The receptor set was obtained from a man younger than 35 who had recovered from COVID-19.

V usage is TRBV6-5 and J usage is TRBJ1-1; D not resolved. The CDR3 spans 12 residues. Trimming pared 5 bases from V and 1 base from J, leaving 5 bases between. Germline lookup yields CDR1 MNHEY and CDR2 SVGAGI. As DNA, the CDR3 is TGTGCCAGCAGTCCCAGGAACACTGAAGCTTTCTTT. It yields the protein CASSPRNTEAFF.

The genes are TRBV5-1 and TRBJ2-5, with 7 bases lining up with TRBD2. Germline V gene lookup returns CDR1 SGHRS and CDR2 YFSETQ. The V and J ends lost 4 bases and 1 base, in that order; junction bases with no gene match: 4. There are 14 residues in the CDR3. Here the CDR3 DNA reads TGCGCCAGCAGCGGACGGACTAGCCAAGAGACCCAGTACTTC. Translating gives CASSGRTSQETQYF. Full variable domain (outside the CDR3, taken from reference TRBV5-1 and TRBJ2-5): KAGVTQTPRYLIKTRGQQVTLSCSPISGHRSVSWYQQTPGQGLQFLFEYFSETQRNKGNFPGRFSGRQFSNSRSEMNVSTLELGDSALYLCASSGRTSQETQYFGPGTRLLVL.

V usage is TRBV24-1 and J usage is TRBJ2-1; 8 nucleotides match TRBD1. With V trimmed by 5 bases and J by 0 bases, 2 bases remained unmatched. The CDR3 is 15 residues long. Germline lookup yields CDR1 KGHDR and CDR2 SFDVKD. CDR3 region: CATSGTGTSYNEQFF. CDR3 coding DNA: TGTGCCACCAGTGGGACAGGGACCTCCTACAATGAGCAGTTCTTC.

This chain links TRBV5-1 with TRBJ1-2; D is uncertain. The CDR3 covers 15 residues. Trimming took off 4 bases at V and 4 bases at J, with 17 bases between the two ends. Germline CDR1 reads SGHRS; CDR2 reads YFSETQ. The CDR3 loop reads CASSPRAPPIYGYTF. CDR3 in DNA: TGCGCCAGCAGCCCGAGGGCTCCTCCGATCTATGGCTACACCTTC.

V gene TRBV7-2 combines with J gene TRBJ1-1; D might be TRBD1 (5 bases). The ends were cut back, 7 bases at V and 1 base at J, with 16 bases in the middle. Germline loops: CDR1 SGHTA, CDR2 FQGNSA. The CDR3 is 15 amino acids. The CDR3 loop is CASTYMTAGNTEAFF. The CDR3 DNA reads as TGTGCCAGCACCTACATGACAGCGGGGAACACTGAAGCTTTCTTT.

There are a few counts of this clone. The chain uses TRBV6-5 and TRBJ1-1, with a tentative D call TRBD1 (6 bases). The CDR3 loop spans 15 amino acids. In germline, CDR1 is MNHEY, CDR2 SVGAGI. The V end lost 4 bases, the J end lost 0 bases, and 12 bases lay between the germline ends. CDR3 sequence: CASSLRQVMNTEAFF. The CDR3 coding sequence is TGTGCCAGCAGTTTAAGACAGGTGATGAACACTGAAGCTTTCTTT.

This rearrangement joins TRBV5-4 to TRBJ2-6, with 7 bases identical to TRBD2. V lost 4 bases to trimming and J lost 0 bases; unmatched junction nucleotides: 10. CDR1 and CDR2 (germline): SGHNT, YYREEE (reference sequence). The CDR3 contains 18 residues. CDR3 in DNA: TGTGCCAGCAGCCCTGGGACTAATCCTAGCTCTGGGGCCAACGTCCTGACTTTC. It is translated as CASSPGTNPSSGANVLTF. The whole variable domain, remainder taken from reference TRBV5-4 and TRBJ2-6, is ETGVTQSPTHLIKTRGQQVTLRCSSQSGHNTVSWYQQALGQGPQFIFQYYREEENGRGNFPPRFSGLQFPNYSSELNVNALELDDSALYLCASSPGTNPSSGANVLTFGAGSRLTVL.

This clone appeared once. The V gene is TRBV5-4, the J gene TRBJ2-5; possibly TRBD2 for D (5 bases). V was cut by 2 bases and J by 5 bases, with 16 bases left in between. CDR3 length: 15 residues. Germline values: CDR1 SGHNT, CDR2 YYREEE (reference sequence). In DNA form, the CDR3 reads TGTGCCAGCAGCTTCCGGGGTGGATCGGTGGAGACCCAGTACTTC. It translates to CASSFRGGSVETQYF.

CDR3 sequence reads: CAWSRDRGFLNTYNEQFF. DNA for the CDR3: TGTGCCTGGAGTCGGGACAGGGGGTTCCTAAACACCTACAATGAGCAGTTCTTC. V is TRBV30 and J is TRBJ2-1; 11 positions agree with TRBD1. Germline CDR1 GTSNPN, CDR2 SVGIG (reference sequence). V trimming: 2 bases; J trimming: 2 bases; junction bases outside the gene matches: 11. This CDR3 is 18 amino acids long.

J is TRBJ1-2 and V is TRBV28, with TRBD1 as a possible D gene (5 bases). The CDR3 loop spans 15 amino acids. CDR1 is MDHEN and CDR2 is SYDVKM in the germline V gene. The V end lost 2 bases, the J end lost 7 bases, and 17 bases lay between the germline ends. The CDR3 bases are TGTGCCAGCAGTTTAAATGCAGCAGGGTTTACTGGCTACACCTTC. It specifies CASSLNAAGFTGYTF.

CDR3 loop: CASSQDPGGSGANVLTF. CDR3 sequence (DNA): TGTGCCAGCAGCCAAGACCCGGGAGGGTCTGGGGCCAACGTCCTGACTTTC. This chain joins TRBV4-2 and TRBJ2-6; TRBD2 agrees at 8 bases. Germline V CDR1 and CDR2: LGHNA, YNFKEQ. The CDR3 spans 17 residues. V was clipped by 0 bases and J by 1 base; unmatched bases: 2.

The CDR3 reads CASSFDRTYGYTF. The CDR3 DNA reads TGTGCCAGCAGTTTCGACAGGACCTATGGCTACACCTTC. This chain links TRBV6-5 with TRBJ1-2; D might be TRBD1 (6 bases). Germline CDR1 is MNHEY and CDR2 is SVGAGI. Trimming pared 4 bases from V and 4 bases from J, leaving 10 bases between. This CDR3 spans 13 amino acids.

The rearrangement uses TRBV28 and TRBJ1-5; TRBD1 matches at 10 bases. V shed 5 bases and J 6 bases; nucleotides not matched to a gene: 7. The CDR3 sequence is 15 residues long. Looked up from germline, CDR1 is MDHEN and CDR2 is SYDVKM. CDR3 DNA sequence: TGTGCCAGCAGTCCTCGGGACAGGGGTCGTCAGCCCCAGCATTTT. Encoded protein: CASSPRDRGRQPQHF.

The CDR3 DNA reads as TGTGCCACCCCTAGCAAGCGAGGAAACACCATATATTTT. It yields the protein CATPSKRGNTIYF. The chain uses TRBV6-5 and TRBJ1-3; D remains ambiguous. Trimming removed 10 bases from V and 4 bases from J, with 14 bases in between. Germline V lookup: CDR1 MNHEY, CDR2 SVGAGI. The CDR3 totals 13 residues.

The V call is TRBV10-3, the J call TRBJ1-2; no clear D gene. V lost 7 bases and J lost 0, with 12 bases in between. Germline V gene data show CDR1 as ENHRY and CDR2 as SYGVKD. The CDR3 has 14 residues. DNA of the CDR3: TGTGCCATCACCGGGGTAGACCCTAACTATGGCTACACCTTC. Translating gives CAITGVDPNYGYTF.

CDR3 DNA: TGCGCCAGCAGCAGACTAGCGGGAGGGCCTGTGAGGCAAGAGACCCAGTACTTC. Encoded protein: CASSRLAGGPVRQETQYF. The chain links TRBV5-1 to TRBJ2-5, with 14 bases aligning to TRBD2. There are 18 residues in the CDR3. Trimming at V came to 4 bases and at J to 2 bases, leaving 10 bases not matched to a gene. Per germline, CDR1 SGHRS and CDR2 YFSETQ.

Only one count was recorded for this clone. The chain couples TRBV9 to TRBJ1-6, with D maybe TRBD1 (5 bases). The germline CDR1 and CDR2 sequences are SGDLS and YYNGEE. V lost 0 bases to trimming and J lost 9 bases, with 13 bases between them. This CDR3 has 15 residues. The CDR3 DNA reads as TGTGCCAGCAGCGTAGGGGGTCTACAGGTTTCACCCCTCCACTTT. This translates into CASSVGGLQVSPLHF.

V and J are TRBV10-3 and TRBJ1-5; 9 bases line up with TRBD1. The CDR3 runs to 17 residues. The trim removed 3 bases at V and 7 bases at J, leaving 13 bases unmatched. Germline V gene lookup returns CDR1 ENHRY and CDR2 SYGVKD. The CDR3 is CAISDIPGQGGQQPQHF. The DNA of the CDR3 is TGTGCCATCAGTGACATCCCGGGACAGGGAGGCCAACAGCCCCAGCATTTT.

This chain uses TRBV7-9 with TRBJ1-3, with D unclear. Germline V gives CDR1 SEHNR, CDR2 FQNEAQ (reference sequence). The V and J ends lost 5 bases and 8 bases respectively, with 13 bases between them. This CDR3 has 13 amino acids. CDR3 sequence (DNA): TGTGCCAGCAGCCCGAGAACCCGGGACACCATATATTTT. Translation: CASSPRTRDTIYF. The full variable domain, with the rest looked up from reference TRBV7-9 and TRBJ1-3, is DTGVSQNPRHKITKRGQNVTFRCDPISEHNRLYWYRQTLGQGPEFLTYFQNEAQLEKSRLLSDRFSAERPKGSFSTLEIQRTEQGDSAMYLCASSPRTRDTIYFGEGSWLTVV.

The chain carries TRBV3-1 (or the pseudogene TRBV3-2) and TRBJ1-2; possibly TRBD1 for D (6 bases). The CDR3 runs to 15 residues. Looked up from germline, CDR1 is LGHDT and CDR2 is YNNKEL (reference sequence). V was pared by 1 base and J by 8 bases, with 17 bases between. CDR3 bases: TGTGCCAGCAGCCAAGGCCCACAGGGTTCGATCGGCTACACCTTC. This sequence encodes CASSQGPQGSIGYTF.

V and J are TRBV28 and TRBJ1-1, with 9 bases that match TRBD1. This CDR3 comprises 16 residues. Germline CDR1 MDHEN, CDR2 SYDVKM. After removal of 9 bases from V and 4 bases from J, the junction contained 15 bases not matched to a gene. The CDR3 spells CASQVWGQGRITEAFF. CDR3 DNA sequence: TGTGCCAGTCAAGTTTGGGGACAGGGTAGAATCACTGAAGCTTTCTTT.